The 22 T cell receptor beta chains below all came from one sample that was sequenced in a study of Graves' ophthalmopathy and Graves' hyperthyroidism. RNA transcripts provided the template for amplifying TCR beta CDR3 regions. The workflow started with a first-round RT-PCR run with HTBI primers and then moved on to a second-round multiplex PCR. MiXCR, run by TCRdb on the multiplex PCR reads, gives a single entry per CDR3 protein. The data show a few hundred thousand distinct CDR3 sequences, less than 45% seen once. The sequenced material came from peripheral blood or thyroid tissue (not recorded which). Receptor source: an adult man with Graves' hyperthyroidism.

This clonotype has just a few counts. This chain links TRBV6-1 with TRBJ1-4, with 8 nucleotides matching TRBD1. Trimming cost V 6 bases and J 3 bases; bases outside gene matches: 9. The V gene's germline CDR1 is MNHNS and CDR2 SASEGT. CDR3 length equals 16 residues. CDR3 nucleotide sequence: TGTGCCAGCAGCAAAACAACAGGGGGAGCTAATGAAAAACTGTTTTTT. It encodes CASSKTTGGANEKLFF.

A word on this clonotype: This may arise from a read error, as a much more abundant clone is one base away. The chain links TRBV10-3 to TRBJ1-5; TRBD1 aligns across 8 bases. Germline V gene lookup returns CDR1 ENHRY and CDR2 SYGVKD. The junction had 8 bases not matched to a gene; V was cut back by 5 bases and J by 14 bases. The CDR3 has 12 amino acids. CDR3: CAISIGTGPKHF. The CDR3 DNA sequence: TGTGCCATCAGTATTGGGACAGGCCCAAAGCATTTT.

This clonotype was seen at least ten times. This chain connects TRBV10-3 to TRBJ1-1, with D unclear. This CDR3 has 12 amino acids. Germline values: CDR1 ENHRY, CDR2 SYGVKD. The ends were cut back, 6 bases at V and 0 bases at J, with 5 bases in the middle. In DNA form, the CDR3 reads TGTGCCATCAGGCTCATGAACACTGAAGCTTTCTTT. This translates into CAIRLMNTEAFF.

The genes are TRBV20-1 and TRBJ2-7; D tentatively fits TRBD1 or TRBD2 (5 bases each). Germline CDR1 reads DFQATT; CDR2 reads SNEGSKA (reference sequence). V lost 6 bases and J 5 bases, leaving 8 bases between the germline ends. The CDR3 is 10 residues long. The DNA of the CDR3 is TGCAGTGCCGTGGGGGACGAGCAGTACTTC. Residues: CSAVGDEQYF.

The chain recombines TRBV2 with TRBJ1-2, with D tentatively TRBD1 (5 bases). The CDR3 sequence is 13 residues long. The V end was cut by 5 bases, the J end by 6 bases, with 13 bases between. Germline CDR1 SNHLY, CDR2 FYNNEI. CDR3 loop: CASSFGRGNGYTF. The CDR3 nucleotides read TGTGCCAGCAGTTTCGGGCGGGGGAATGGCTACACCTTC.

In this sample, this clonotype turned up many times. The CDR3 protein is CASSWGTGNYGYTF. The CDR3 DNA sequence: TGTGCCAGCAGTTGGGGTACAGGGAACTATGGCTACACCTTC. The chain carries TRBV28 and TRBJ1-2, with D maybe TRBD1 (6 bases). The CDR3 has 14 amino acids. The germline V gene encodes CDR1 MDHEN and CDR2 SYDVKM. V gave up 4 bases and J gave up 2 bases, with 11 bases separating them.

This clonotype has only a few counts. This chain links TRBV30 with TRBJ2-2; D uncertain. V dropped 0 bases and J dropped 4 bases, with 9 bases sitting between them. This CDR3 is 14 amino acids long. Germline assignment: CDR1 GTSNPN and CDR2 SVGIG (reference sequence). This CDR3 is CAWSVWGGTGELFF. In nucleotides, the CDR3 is TGTGCCTGGAGTGTGTGGGGTGGCACCGGGGAGCTGTTTTTT.

Comment on this clonotype: The conserved final phenylalanine or tryptophan is absent from the CDR3, which likely points to a read error. The V call is TRBV29-1, the J call TRBJ1-2; a possible D gene is TRBD1 (5 bases). Between the trimmed V and J ends, which lost 6 bases and 5 bases, there was a span of 28 bases. The CDR3 has 17 residues. Per the germline V gene, CDR1 is SQVTM and CDR2 is ANQGSEA. This CDR3 reads CSVAPPRGDYLRYGYTL. The CDR3 DNA sequence: TGCAGCGTAGCACCTCCCCGGGGGGACTACCTTCGGTATGGCTACACCCTC.

V and J are TRBV7-9 and TRBJ2-7; 9 bases match TRBD1. The CDR3 consists of 18 residues. The V gene's germline CDR1 is SEHNR and CDR2 FQNEAQ (reference sequence). V was pared by 11 bases and J by 0 bases, with 20 bases of the junction left unmatched. The CDR3 is CAWRPGQGRIGRSYEQYF. In DNA, the CDR3 is TGTGCCTGGCGACCGGGACAGGGAAGGATTGGTCGCTCCTACGAGCAGTACTTC.

The gene calls are TRBV4-1 and TRBJ2-5, with 7 bases identical to TRBD1. The J call is doubtful: the DNA matches TRBJ2-1 better. The length of the CDR3 is 13 residues. The germline gives CDR1 MGHRA, CDR2 YSYEKL. The DNA for the CDR3 is TGCGCCAGCAGCCGACAGGGAGTAGGGGAGCAGTTCTTC. It translates to CASSRQGVGEQFF.

There are many counts of this clonotype. The chain joins TRBV2 to TRBJ2-7; D not resolved. The CDR3 has 14 residues. The V gene's germline CDR1 is SNHLY and CDR2 FYNNEI. The V gene lost 7 bases and the J gene lost 0 bases, with 13 bases spanning the gap. The CDR3 is CASIRAIDSYEQYF. CDR3 coding DNA: TGTGCCAGCATCCGTGCGATCGACTCCTACGAGCAGTACTTC.

The genes are TRBV28 and TRBJ1-5; 9 nucleotides agree with TRBD1. Germline V gene sequence: CDR1 MDHEN, CDR2 SYDVKM. V gave up 6 bases and J gave up 8 bases; unmatched junction bases: 14. There are 16 residues in the CDR3. The DNA for the CDR3 is TGTGCCAGCAGCCTTATGGGGGGACAGGGCATGGAGCCCCAGCATTTT. This sequence encodes CASSLMGGQGMEPQHF.

The V and J genes are TRBV7-2 and TRBJ2-1, with 12 bases matching TRBD2. This CDR3 comprises 14 residues. V shed 5 bases, J shed 9 bases, and the junction held 5 bases outside the gene matches. From germline, CDR1 is SGHTA and CDR2 FQGNSA. CDR3 DNA sequence: TGTGCCAGCAGCCAGACTAGCGGGAGTGGTGAGCAGTTCTTC. Protein sequence: CASSQTSGSGEQFF.

This clonotype was counted at least ten times. This chain uses TRBV13 with TRBJ1-2, with D possibly TRBD1 on 6 matching bases. Trimming stripped 2 bases from V and 2 bases from J, with 12 bases between. Germline lookup yields CDR1 PRHDT and CDR2 FYEKMQ (reference sequence). The CDR3 spans 15 residues. The CDR3 DNA is TGTGCCAGCAGCTTACAGGGGAGGAGGAACTATGGCTACACCTTC. This gives the protein CASSLQGRRNYGYTF.

This clonotype was observed a single time. This chain connects TRBV20-1 to TRBJ2-5, with TRBD2 matching 10 bases. The germline gives CDR1 DFQATT, CDR2 SNEGSKA (reference sequence). J was trimmed by 4 bases and V by 6 bases; bases with no gene match: 8. The CDR3 is 14 residues long. DNA of the CDR3: TGCAGTGCGCCAGCGGGAGGGGGGGCAGAGACCCAGTACTTC. The encoded protein is CSAPAGGGAETQYF.

This clonotype was counted a few times. The chain is built from TRBV29-1 and TRBJ2-7; no firm D call. V was pared by 2 bases and J by 1 base, with 9 bases between. Germline CDR1 SQVTM, CDR2 ANQGSEA. The CDR3 runs to 13 residues. CDR3 nucleotides: TGCAGCGTTGAACCTAAAGGGTCCTACGAGCAGTACTTC. It specifies CSVEPKGSYEQYF.

This clonotype turned up a few times. This chain links TRBV7-3 with TRBJ2-2; D is uncertain. V was pared by 0 bases and J by 1 base, with 3 bases between. Germline lookup yields CDR1 SGHTA and CDR2 FQGTGA. The CDR3 contains 14 residues. CDR3 DNA: TGTGCCAGCAGCTTAACTAAGAACACCGGGGAGCTGTTTTTT. This encodes CASSLTKNTGELFF.

This chain connects TRBV5-6 to TRBJ1-2; the D gene is possibly TRBD1 (5 bases). V dropped 1 base and J dropped 2 bases, with 9 bases sitting between them. From germline, CDR1 is SGHDT and CDR2 YYEEEE. The CDR3 loop spans 14 amino acids. The DNA for the CDR3 is TGTGCCAGCAGCTTGTGGGCAGGGAACTATGGCTACACCTTC. This sequence encodes CASSLWAGNYGYTF.

In this sample, this clonotype turned up a few times. The chain combines TRBV7-6 with TRBJ2-3, with 7 bases fitting TRBD2. The CDR3 totals 14 residues. Germline lookup yields CDR1 SGHVS and CDR2 FNYEAQ. The ends lost 4 bases at V and 4 bases at J; junction bases unmatched: 5. CDR3 protein: CASSSSGAADTQYF. Here the CDR3 DNA reads TGTGCCAGCAGCTCAAGCGGGGCGGCAGATACGCAGTATTTT.

The gene calls are TRBV7-9 and TRBJ2-3; the D gene could be TRBD1 or TRBD2 (5 bases each). This CDR3 has 16 amino acids. CDR1 is SEHNR, CDR2 FQNEAQ, per germline (reference sequence). Trimming shortened V by 5 bases and J by 1 base, and 16 bases separated the two germline ends. The CDR3 bases are TGTGCCAGCAGCGACTACCAGGGAACGGGCACAGATACGCAGTATTTT. This sequence encodes CASSDYQGTGTDTQYF.

This clonotype has a count of ten or more. The genes are TRBV6-5 and TRBJ1-6; D remains ambiguous. The V end was cut by 2 bases, the J end by 7 bases, with 6 bases between. Germline values: CDR1 MNHEY, CDR2 SVGAGI. The CDR3 totals 13 residues. CDR3 sequence reads: CASSYGSNSPLHF. DNA for the CDR3: TGTGCCAGCAGTTACGGCAGCAATTCACCCCTCCACTTT.

In its sample, this clonotype was seen a few times. A read error may explain this, as a much larger clone is one base away. The chain links TRBV10-3 to TRBJ1-2, with TRBD1 matching 8 bases. CDR3 size: 13 residues. V gave up 10 bases and J gave up 6 bases; unmatched junction bases: 10. CDR1 is ENHRY and CDR2 is SYGVKD in the germline V gene. CDR3 sequence (DNA): TGTGCCACCAATTACGACAGGGGCGATGGCTACACCTTC. Protein product: CATNYDRGDGYTF.